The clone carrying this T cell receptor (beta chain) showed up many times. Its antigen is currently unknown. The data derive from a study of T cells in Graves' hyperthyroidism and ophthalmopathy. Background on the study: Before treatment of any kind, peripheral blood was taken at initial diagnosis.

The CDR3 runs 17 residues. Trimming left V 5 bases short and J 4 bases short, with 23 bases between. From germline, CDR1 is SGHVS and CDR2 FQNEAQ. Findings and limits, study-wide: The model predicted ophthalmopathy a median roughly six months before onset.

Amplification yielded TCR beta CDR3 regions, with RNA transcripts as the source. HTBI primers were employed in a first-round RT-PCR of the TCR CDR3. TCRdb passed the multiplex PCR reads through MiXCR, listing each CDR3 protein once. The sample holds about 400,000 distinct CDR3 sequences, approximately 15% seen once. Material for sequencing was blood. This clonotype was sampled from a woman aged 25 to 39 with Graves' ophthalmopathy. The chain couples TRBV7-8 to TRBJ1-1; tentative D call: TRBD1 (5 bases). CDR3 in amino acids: CASSPRIGAVGSTEAFF. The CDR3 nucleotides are TGTGCCAGCAGCCCCCGTATAGGGGCGGTTGGTAGCACTGAAGCTTTCTTT.